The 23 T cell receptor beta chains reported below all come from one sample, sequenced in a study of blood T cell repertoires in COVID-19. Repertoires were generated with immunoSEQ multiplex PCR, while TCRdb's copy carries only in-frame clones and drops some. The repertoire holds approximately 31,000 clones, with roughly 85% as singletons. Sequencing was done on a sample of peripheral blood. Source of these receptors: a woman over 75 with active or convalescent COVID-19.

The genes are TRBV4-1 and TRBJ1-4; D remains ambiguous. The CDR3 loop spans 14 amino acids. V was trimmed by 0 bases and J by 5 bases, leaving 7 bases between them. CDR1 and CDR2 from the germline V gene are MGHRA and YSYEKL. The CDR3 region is CASSQDHSNEKLFF. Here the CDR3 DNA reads TGCGCCAGCAGCCAAGATCACAGCAATGAAAAACTGTTTTTT.

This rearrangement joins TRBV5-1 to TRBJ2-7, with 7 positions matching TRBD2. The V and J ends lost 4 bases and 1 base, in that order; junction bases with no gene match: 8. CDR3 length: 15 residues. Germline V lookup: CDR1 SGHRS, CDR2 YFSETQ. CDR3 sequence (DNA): TGCGCCAGCAGCCCTTCGGGGGGTCCATCCTACGAGCAGTACTTC. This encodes CASSPSGGPSYEQYF. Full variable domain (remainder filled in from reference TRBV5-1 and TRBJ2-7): KAGVTQTPRYLIKTRGQQVTLSCSPISGHRSVSWYQQTPGQGLQFLFEYFSETQRNKGNFPGRFSGRQFSNSRSEMNVSTLELGDSALYLCASSPSGGPSYEQYFGPGTRLTVT.

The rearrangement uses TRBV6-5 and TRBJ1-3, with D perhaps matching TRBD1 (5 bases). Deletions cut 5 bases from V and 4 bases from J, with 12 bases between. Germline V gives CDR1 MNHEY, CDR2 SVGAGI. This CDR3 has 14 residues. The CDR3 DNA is TGTGCCAGCAGTACGGGCGGGACCGGAAACACCATATATTTT. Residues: CASSTGGTGNTIYF.

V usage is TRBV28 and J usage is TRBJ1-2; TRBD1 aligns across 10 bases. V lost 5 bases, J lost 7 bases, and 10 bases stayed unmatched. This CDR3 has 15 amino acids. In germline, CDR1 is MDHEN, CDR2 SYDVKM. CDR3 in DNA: TGTGCCAGCAGTAGAACGGGACAGGGGAATGTTGGCTACACCTTC. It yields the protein CASSRTGQGNVGYTF.

The CDR3 DNA follows: TGTGCCAGCAGCTTAGATGGGGGACTGGCCTACGAGCAGTACTTC. Its protein is CASSLDGGLAYEQYF. V is TRBV11-2 and J is TRBJ2-7; D possibly corresponds to TRBD2 (6 bases). Germline V gene data show CDR1 as SGHAT and CDR2 as FQNNGV. CDR3 length: 15 residues. The V end was cut by 0 bases, the J end by 2 bases, with 11 bases between.

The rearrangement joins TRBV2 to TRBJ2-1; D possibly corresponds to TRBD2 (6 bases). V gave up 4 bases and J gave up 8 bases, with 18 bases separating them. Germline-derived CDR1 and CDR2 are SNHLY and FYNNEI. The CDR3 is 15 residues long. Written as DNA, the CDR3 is TGTGCCAGCAGTGTACAGGCGGGGTCGGGAGATGAGCAGTTCTTC. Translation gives CASSVQAGSGDEQFF.

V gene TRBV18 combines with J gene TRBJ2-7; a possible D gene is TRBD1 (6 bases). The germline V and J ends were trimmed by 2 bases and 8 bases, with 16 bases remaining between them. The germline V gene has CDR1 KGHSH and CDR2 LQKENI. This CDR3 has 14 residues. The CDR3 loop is CASSPGLERGKQYF. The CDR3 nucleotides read TGTGCCAGCTCACCAGGGCTCGAAAGGGGGAAGCAGTACTTC. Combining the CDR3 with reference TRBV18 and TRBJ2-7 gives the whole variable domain NAGVMQNPRHLVRRRGQEARLRCSPMKGHSHVYWYRQLPEEGLKFMVYLQKENIIDESGMPKERFSAEFPKEGPSILRIQQVVRGDSAAYFCASSPGLERGKQYFGPGTRLTVT.

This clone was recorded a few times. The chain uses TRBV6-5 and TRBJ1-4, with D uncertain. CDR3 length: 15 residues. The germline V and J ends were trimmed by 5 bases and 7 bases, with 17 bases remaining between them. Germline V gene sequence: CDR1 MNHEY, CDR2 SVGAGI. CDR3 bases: TGTGCCAGCAGTCTAATGAGTGGGTCGGGTGAAAAACTGTTTTTT. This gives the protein CASSLMSGSGEKLFF.

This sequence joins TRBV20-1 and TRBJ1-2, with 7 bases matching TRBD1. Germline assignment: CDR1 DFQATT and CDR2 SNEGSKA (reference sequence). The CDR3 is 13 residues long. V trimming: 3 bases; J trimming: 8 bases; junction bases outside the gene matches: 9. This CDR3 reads CSASDPGTEGYTF. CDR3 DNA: TGCAGTGCTAGTGACCCCGGGACAGAAGGCTACACCTTC.

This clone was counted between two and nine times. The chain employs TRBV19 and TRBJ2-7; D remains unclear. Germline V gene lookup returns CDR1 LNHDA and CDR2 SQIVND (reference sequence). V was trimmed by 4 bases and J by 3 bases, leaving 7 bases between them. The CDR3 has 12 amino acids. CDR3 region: CASSNSYYEQYF. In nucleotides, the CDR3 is TGTGCCAGTAGTAATAGTTACTACGAGCAGTACTTC.

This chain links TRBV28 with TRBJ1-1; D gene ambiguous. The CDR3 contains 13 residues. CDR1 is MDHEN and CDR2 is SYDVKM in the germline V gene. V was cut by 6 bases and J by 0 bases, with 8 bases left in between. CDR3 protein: CASSRGVNTEAFF. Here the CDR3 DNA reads TGTGCCAGCAGCCGGGGTGTGAACACTGAAGCTTTCTTT.

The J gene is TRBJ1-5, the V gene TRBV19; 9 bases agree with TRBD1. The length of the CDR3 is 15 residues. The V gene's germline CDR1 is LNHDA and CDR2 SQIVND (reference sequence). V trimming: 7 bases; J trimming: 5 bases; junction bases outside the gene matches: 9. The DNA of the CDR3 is TGTGCCAGTACCCTAGGGACAGGGAGGGATCAGCCCCAGCATTTT. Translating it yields CASTLGTGRDQPQHF.

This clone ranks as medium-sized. The CDR3, as DNA: TGTGCCAGCAGACCGGGACTAGTACCATACGAGCAGTACTTC. Its translation: CASRPGLVPYEQYF. The chain recombines TRBV7-2 with TRBJ2-7; 8 bases line up with TRBD2. V lost 6 bases and J lost 4; bases outside the gene matches: 8. CDR1 is SGHTA, CDR2 FQGNSA, per germline. CDR3 length: 14 residues.

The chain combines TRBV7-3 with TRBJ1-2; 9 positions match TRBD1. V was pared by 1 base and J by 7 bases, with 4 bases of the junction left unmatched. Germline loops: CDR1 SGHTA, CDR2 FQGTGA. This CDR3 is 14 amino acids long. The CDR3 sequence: CASSLRRQGGGYTF. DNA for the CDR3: TGTGCCAGCAGCTTAAGGCGACAGGGGGGTGGCTACACCTTC.

CDR3 amino acids: CASSPGQGSSYEQYF. The CDR3 nucleotides are TGTGCCAGCAGCCCAGGACAGGGGTCCTCCTACGAGCAGTACTTC. This rearrangement joins TRBV5-4 to TRBJ2-7; TRBD1 agrees at 9 bases. V lost 4 bases to trimming and J lost 0 bases; unmatched junction nucleotides: 5. In germline, CDR1 is SGHNT, CDR2 YYREEE (reference sequence). This CDR3 region has 15 residues. Full variable domain (rest looked up from reference TRBV5-4 and TRBJ2-7): ETGVTQSPTHLIKTRGQQVTLRCSSQSGHNTVSWYQQALGQGPQFIFQYYREEENGRGNFPPRFSGLQFPNYSSELNVNALELDDSALYLCASSPGQGSSYEQYFGPGTRLTVT.

The CDR3 bases are TGTGCCTGGACGTATTGGACAGGGGCTAATTCACCCCTCCACTTT. Translated: CAWTYWTGANSPLHF. The gene calls are TRBV30 and TRBJ1-6; 9 nucleotides match TRBD1. The CDR3 is made up of 15 amino acids. Germline CDR1 is GTSNPN and CDR2 is SVGIG (reference sequence). After removal of 4 bases from V and 6 bases from J, the junction contained 7 bases not matched to a gene.

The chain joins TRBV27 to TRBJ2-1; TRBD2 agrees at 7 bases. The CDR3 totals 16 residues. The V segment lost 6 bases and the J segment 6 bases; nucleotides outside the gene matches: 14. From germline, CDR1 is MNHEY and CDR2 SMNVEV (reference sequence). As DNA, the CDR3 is TGTGCCAGCAGCCTCAACGGGGGGTCCCACCTCAATGAGCAGTTCTTC. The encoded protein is CASSLNGGSHLNEQFF.

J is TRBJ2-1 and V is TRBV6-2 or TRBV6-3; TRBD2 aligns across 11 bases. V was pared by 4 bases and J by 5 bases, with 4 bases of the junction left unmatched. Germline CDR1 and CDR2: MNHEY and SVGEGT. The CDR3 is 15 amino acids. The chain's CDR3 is CASSWGLAVNNEQFF. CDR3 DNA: TGTGCCAGCAGTTGGGGACTAGCGGTCAACAATGAGCAGTTCTTC.

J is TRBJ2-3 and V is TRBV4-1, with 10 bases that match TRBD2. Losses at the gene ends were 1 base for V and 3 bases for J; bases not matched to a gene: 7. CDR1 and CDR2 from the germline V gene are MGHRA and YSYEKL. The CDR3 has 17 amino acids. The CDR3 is CASSQGASGRWTDTQYF. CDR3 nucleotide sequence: TGCGCCAGCAGCCAAGGCGCTAGCGGGAGATGGACAGATACGCAGTATTTT.

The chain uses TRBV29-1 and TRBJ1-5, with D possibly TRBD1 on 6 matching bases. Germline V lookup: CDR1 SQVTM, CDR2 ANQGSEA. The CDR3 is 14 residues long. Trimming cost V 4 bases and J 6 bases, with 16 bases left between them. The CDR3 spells CSVVLAGRGQPQHF. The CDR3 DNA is TGCAGCGTTGTTTTGGCAGGCAGGGGTCAGCCCCAGCATTTT.

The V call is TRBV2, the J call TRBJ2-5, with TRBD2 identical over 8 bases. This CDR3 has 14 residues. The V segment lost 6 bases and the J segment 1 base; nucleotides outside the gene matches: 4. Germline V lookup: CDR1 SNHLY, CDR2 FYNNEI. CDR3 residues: CASRVGLAQETQYF. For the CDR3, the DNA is TGTGCCAGCAGGGTAGGACTAGCCCAAGAGACCCAGTACTTC.

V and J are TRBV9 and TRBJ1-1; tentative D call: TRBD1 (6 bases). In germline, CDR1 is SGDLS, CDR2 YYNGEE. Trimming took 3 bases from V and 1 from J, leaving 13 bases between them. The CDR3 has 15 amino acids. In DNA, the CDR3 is TGTGCCAGCAGCGCCAAACAGGGTCGGAACACTGAAGCTTTCTTT. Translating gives CASSAKQGRNTEAFF.

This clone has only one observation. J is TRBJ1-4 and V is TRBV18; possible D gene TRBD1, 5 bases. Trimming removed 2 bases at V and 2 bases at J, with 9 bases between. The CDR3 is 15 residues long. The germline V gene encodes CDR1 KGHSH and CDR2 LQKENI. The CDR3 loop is CASSPGGATNEKLFF. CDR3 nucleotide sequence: TGTGCCAGCTCACCAGGTGGGGCCACTAATGAAAAACTGTTTTTT.